This TCR beta chain was sequenced during a study of yellow fever vaccine responses in identical twins. The CDR3 covers 16 residues. CDR1 is SNHLY, CDR2 FYNNEI, per germline. Between the trimmed V and J ends, which lost 7 bases and 0 bases, there was a span of 18 bases. This clonotype appeared a few times. What it binds is unknown. Overall study results and limits: A vaccine T cell response that seemed partly convergent and partly personalized was reported in twins.

TCRdb fed the RT-PCR reads into MiXCR, producing one record per CDR3 protein. This table holds 30,000 to 40,000 distinct CDR3 sequences, roughly three fifths found once. The origin of this receptor is a young woman who received the yellow fever vaccine. The material was T cells from blood (PBMCs), unsorted or a sorted subset (not recorded which), obtained before or after yellow fever vaccination (not recorded which). This sequence joins TRBV2 and TRBJ2-5; weak D call: TRBD1 (6 bases). This CDR3 reads CASISRLTGNQETQYF. Written as DNA, the CDR3 is TGTGCCAGCATTTCCCGCCTTACAGGGAACCAAGAGACCCAGTACTTC.